Following are 24 T cell receptor beta chains from one sample sequenced in a study of T cell clonotyping in hematopoietic cell transplantation. Sequencing used immunoSEQ multiplex PCR; TCRdb keeps in-frame clones, though not all of them. The table records about 2,900 clones, 82% of them present only once. This material consisted of peripheral blood mononuclear cells, taken 30 days after allogeneic stem cell transplant. These receptors originate from a male patient aged 55 to 70 who had an allogeneic stem cell transplant, so T cells may come from the graft donor. Some clones in this sample may be carry-over from other donors' samples.

The chain is built from TRBV29-1 and TRBJ2-3, with D perhaps matching TRBD1 (6 bases). This CDR3 spans 12 amino acids. The germline CDR1 and CDR2 sequences are SQVTM and ANQGSEA. The V and J ends lost 7 bases and 4 bases respectively, with 12 bases between them. CDR3 nucleotides: TGCAGCGGTACAGGGTTTTCAGATACGCAGTATTTT. Translation gives CSGTGFSDTQYF.

V gene TRBV9 combines with J gene TRBJ1-1; tentatively, D is TRBD1 (6 bases). Between the trimmed V and J ends, which lost 4 bases and 2 bases, there was a span of 18 bases. The CDR3 runs 16 residues. Germline-derived CDR1 and CDR2 are SGDLS and YYNGEE. This chain's CDR3 is CASSPTRGNFNTEAFF. The CDR3, as DNA: TGTGCCAGCAGCCCTACCAGGGGTAATTTTAACACTGAAGCTTTCTTT. Supplemented by reference TRBV9 and TRBJ1-1, the full variable domain reads DSGVTQTPKHLITATGQRVTLRCSPRSGDLSVYWYQQSLDQGLQFLIQYYNGEERAKGNILERFSAQQFPDLHSELNLSSLELGDSALYFCASSPTRGNFNTEAFFGQGTRLTVV.

This clone was counted only a few times. The chain carries TRBV28 and TRBJ2-7, with a possible D match to TRBD2 (5 bases). Trimming pared 5 bases from V and 0 bases from J, leaving 11 bases between. The CDR3 loop spans 14 amino acids. Germline loops: CDR1 MDHEN, CDR2 SYDVKM. CDR3 in DNA: TGTGCCAGCAGTCAGAGGGCCCTCTCCTACGAGCAGTACTTC. Amino acid sequence: CASSQRALSYEQYF.

The rearrangement links TRBV27 to TRBJ2-1, with D possibly called TRBD1 or TRBD2 (5 bases each). Germline V gene lookup returns CDR1 MNHEY and CDR2 SMNVEV (reference sequence). The CDR3 spans 16 residues. The V and J ends lost 0 bases and 0 bases respectively, with 9 bases between them. The CDR3 is CASSLSAGGSYNEQFF. CDR3 coding DNA: TGTGCCAGCAGTTTATCTGCTGGGGGCTCCTACAATGAGCAGTTCTTC.

The V gene is TRBV5-8, the J gene TRBJ1-2; no definite D call. The germline gives CDR1 SGHTS, CDR2 YDEGEE. CDR3 length: 14 amino acids. Trimming cost V 4 bases and J 3 bases, with 13 bases left between them. CDR3 sequence: CASSLRATDYGYTF. CDR3 nucleotides: TGTGCCAGCAGCCTGCGAGCCACGGACTATGGCTACACCTTC.

The chain is built from TRBV6-5 and TRBJ1-1; a weak D match, TRBD1 (5 bases). CDR1 and CDR2 (germline): MNHEY, SVGAGI. This CDR3 has 13 amino acids. Trimming removed 6 bases from V and 6 bases from J, with 14 bases in between. The CDR3 loop reads CASSSGGFAEAFF. For the CDR3, the DNA is TGTGCCAGCAGCTCTGGGGGGTTCGCTGAAGCTTTCTTT.

The chain employs TRBV9 and TRBJ2-3, with D possibly matching TRBD1 (6 bases). This CDR3 spans 12 amino acids. Looked up from germline, CDR1 is SGDLS and CDR2 is YYNGEE. Trimming took off 5 bases at V and 8 bases at J, with 12 bases between the two ends. CDR3 in amino acids: CASRARDTTQYF. The CDR3 DNA sequence: TGTGCCAGCAGAGCCCGGGACACTACGCAGTATTTT.

The chain has TRBV4-1 and TRBJ2-7, with a tentative D call TRBD1 (5 bases). The CDR3 has 15 residues. V lost 1 base and J lost 6, with 16 bases in between. Germline V gene data show CDR1 as MGHRA and CDR2 as YSYEKL. In DNA form, the CDR3 reads TGCGCCAGCAGCCAAGTTATGCAGGGTGGTCTCGAGCAGTACTTC. Translating it yields CASSQVMQGGLEQYF.

The V gene is TRBV7-8, the J gene TRBJ1-5; no reliable D call. Trimming cost V 5 bases and J 7 bases, with 12 bases left between them. This CDR3 has 13 residues. CDR1 SGHVS and CDR2 FQNEAQ come from the germline V gene. CDR3 in amino acids: CASSLSIGQPQHF. CDR3 DNA: TGTGCCAGCAGCCTTTCCATTGGACAGCCCCAGCATTTT.

The chain is built from TRBV4-3 and TRBJ2-2; the D gene is possibly TRBD2 (5 bases). The V gene's germline CDR1 is LGHNA and CDR2 YSLEER. The CDR3 loop spans 16 amino acids. Trimming removed 0 bases at V and 4 bases at J, with 12 bases between. CDR3 DNA: TGCGCCAGCAGCCAAGATAGAGGGAGCTTCACCGGGGAGCTGTTTTTT. This codes for CASSQDRGSFTGELFF.

This clone showed up just a few times. The rearrangement uses TRBV4-1 and TRBJ1-1, with unresolved D. CDR3 size: 16 residues. Germline values: CDR1 MGHRA, CDR2 YSYEKL. Between the trimmed V and J ends, which lost 1 base and 4 bases, there was a span of 16 bases. CDR3 in DNA: TGCGCCAGCAGCCAAGTTGTCGGGGAGAGGACCACTGAAGCTTTCTTT. Its translation is CASSQVVGERTTEAFF.

This chain uses TRBV10-3 with TRBJ2-3; the D gene could be TRBD1 or TRBD2 (5 bases each). The V and J ends lost 3 bases and 0 bases respectively, with 13 bases between them. CDR3 size: 16 residues. Germline V gene data show CDR1 as ENHRY and CDR2 as SYGVKD. In DNA form, the CDR3 reads TGTGCCATCAGTGATGTTACCGGGGCTAGCACAGATACGCAGTATTTT. This gives the protein CAISDVTGASTDTQYF.

This clone was detected only once. The chain combines TRBV6-5 with TRBJ2-3; unclear D gene. CDR1 and CDR2 (germline): MNHEY, SVGAGI. This CDR3 is built from 11 residues. V lost 5 bases, J lost 7 bases, and 7 bases lay in between. CDR3 DNA: TGTGCCAGCAGTCAGAGGTATACGCAGTATTTT. Translated, it gives CASSQRYTQYF.

V and J are TRBV9 and TRBJ1-2; D ambiguous. Per the germline V gene, CDR1 is SGDLS and CDR2 is YYNGEE. The CDR3 length is 14 residues. V lost 0 bases and J lost 4, with 10 bases in between. CDR3 residues: CASSVAEGSYGYTF. The CDR3 coding sequence is TGTGCCAGCAGCGTAGCGGAAGGATCCTATGGCTACACCTTC.

This clone was seen a single time. This chain connects TRBV5-1 to TRBJ2-5; D is possibly TRBD2 (5 bases). The CDR3 has 13 amino acids. Germline-derived CDR1 and CDR2 are SGHRS and YFSETQ. V was shortened by 3 bases and J by 5 bases, with 11 bases between the two germline ends. The CDR3 protein is CASSWESEETQYF. Written as DNA, the CDR3 is TGCGCCAGCAGCTGGGAGAGTGAGGAGACCCAGTACTTC.

The V gene is TRBV19, the J gene TRBJ1-3; D unresolved. Trimming cost V 2 bases and J 0 bases, with 11 bases left between them. CDR3 length equals 16 residues. The germline CDR1 and CDR2 sequences are LNHDA and SQIVND (reference sequence). The CDR3 DNA sequence: TGTGCCAGTAGTATATCGGCTTACTACTCTGGAAACACCATATATTTT. Encoded protein: CASSISAYYSGNTIYF.

V is TRBV19 and J is TRBJ2-7; a possible D gene is TRBD2 (5 bases). The length of the CDR3 is 14 residues. The germline V gene encodes CDR1 LNHDA and CDR2 SQIVND (reference sequence). The ends were cut back, 3 bases at V and 2 bases at J, with 11 bases in the middle. The CDR3 sequence is CASSIGDAAYEQYF. Written as DNA, the CDR3 is TGTGCCAGTAGTATCGGGGATGCGGCCTACGAGCAGTACTTC.

The chain has TRBV6-1 and TRBJ2-1; 9 bases line up with TRBD2. CDR1 MNHNS and CDR2 SASEGT come from the germline V gene. J lost 7 bases, V lost 7 bases, and 11 bases had no gene match. CDR3 size: 15 residues. The CDR3 region is CASIGDASGMNEQFF. CDR3 DNA sequence: TGTGCCAGCATTGGAGACGCTAGCGGGATGAATGAGCAGTTCTTC.

The V call is TRBV7-2, the J call TRBJ2-2, with TRBD1 matching 9 bases. Germline-derived CDR1 and CDR2 are SGHTA and FQGNSA. Trimming at V came to 5 bases and at J to 3 bases, leaving 1 base not matched to a gene. The CDR3 is 14 amino acids. The CDR3 coding sequence is TGTGCCAGCAGCCGGACAGGGGACACCGGGGAGCTGTTTTTT. It specifies CASSRTGDTGELFF. Together with reference TRBV7-2 and TRBJ2-2, the CDR3 gives the full variable domain: GAGVSQSPSNKVTEKGKDVELRCDPISGHTALYWYRQSLGQGLEFLIYFQGNSAPDKSGLPSDRFSAERTGGSVSTLTIQRTQQEDSAVYLCASSRTGDTGELFFGEGSRLTVL.

The J gene is TRBJ2-6, the V gene TRBV25-1; D is uncertain. This CDR3 region has 16 residues. CDR1 is MGHDK, CDR2 SYGVNS, per germline. The germline V and J ends were trimmed by 4 bases and 3 bases, with 13 bases remaining between them. CDR3 sequence reads: CASSAAGLFGANVLTF. In DNA, the CDR3 is TGTGCCAGCAGTGCGGCAGGATTGTTTGGGGCCAACGTCCTGACTTTC.

The rearrangement uses TRBV9 and TRBJ1-3; no firm D call. CDR3 length equals 18 residues. Trimming removed 1 base from V and 4 bases from J, with 21 bases in between. Germline V CDR1 and CDR2: SGDLS, YYNGEE. CDR3 amino acids: CASSVYSIGSAGGNTIYF. DNA of the CDR3: TGTGCCAGCAGCGTATACTCCATCGGTTCGGCAGGAGGAAACACCATATATTTT.

The rearrangement uses TRBV9 and TRBJ2-5, with 10 bases identical to TRBD2. This CDR3 is built from 15 residues. Losses at the gene ends were 4 bases for V and 4 bases for J; bases not matched to a gene: 7. Germline V gene data show CDR1 as SGDLS and CDR2 as YYNGEE. The DNA for the CDR3 is TGTGCCAGCAGCTGGACTAGCGGCCCCAGAGAGACCCAGTACTTC. Translation gives CASSWTSGPRETQYF.

V is TRBV7-9 and J is TRBJ1-2; D is uncertain. The germline V gene has CDR1 SEHNR and CDR2 FQNEAQ (reference sequence). V dropped 5 bases and J dropped 3 bases, with 10 bases sitting between them. The CDR3 is made up of 13 amino acids. CDR3 bases: TGTGCCAGCAGCGCCGGGAGCCACTATGGCTACACCTTC. It encodes CASSAGSHYGYTF. Variable domain in full (rest from reference TRBV7-9 and TRBJ1-2): DTGVSQNPRHKITKRGQNVTFRCDPISEHNRLYWYRQTLGQGPEFLTYFQNEAQLEKSRLLSDRFSAERPKGSFSTLEIQRTEQGDSAMYLCASSAGSHYGYTFGSGTRLTVV.

This chain uses TRBV7-9 with TRBJ2-7; possibly TRBD2 for D (5 bases). The CDR3 is 14 residues long. The V end was cut by 0 bases, the J end by 4 bases, with 10 bases between. CDR1 and CDR2 (germline): SEHNR, FQNEAQ (reference sequence). CDR3 loop: CASSLASGPYEQYF. CDR3 nucleotide sequence: TGTGCCAGCAGCTTAGCGAGCGGTCCTTACGAGCAGTACTTC.